Listed here are 13 T cell receptor beta chains from one sample, sequenced in a study of blood T cell repertoires in COVID-19. The repertoire was sequenced with immunoSEQ multiplex PCR; TCRdb's copy has only in-frame clones and lacks some. The table includes some 90,000 clones, around 82% detected once. The source material was peripheral blood. These receptors all come from a man in his 70s with active or convalescent COVID-19.

V usage is TRBV11-3 and J usage is TRBJ2-5; maybe TRBD1 (6 bases). The CDR3 totals 15 residues. The V gene's germline CDR1 is SGHNT and CDR2 YENEEA. Between the trimmed V and J ends, which lost 5 bases and 5 bases, there was a span of 18 bases. The CDR3 protein is CASSQPGNQGETQYF. In nucleotides, the CDR3 is TGTGCCAGCAGCCAACCGGGCAATCAGGGGGAGACCCAGTACTTC. The full variable domain, in which reference TRBV11-3 and TRBJ2-5 provide the parts outside the CDR3, is EAGVVQSPRYKIIEKKQPVAFWCNPISGHNTLYWYLQNLGQGPELLIRYENEEAVDDSQLPKDRFSAERLKGVDSTLKIQPAELGDSAVYLCASSQPGNQGETQYFGPGTRLLVL.

The rearrangement links TRBV3-1 (or the pseudogene TRBV3-2) to TRBJ2-7; 9 bases line up with TRBD2. V dropped 1 base and J dropped 12; count of bases not matched to a gene: 7. CDR3 length: 13 amino acids. Looked up from germline, CDR1 is LGHDT and CDR2 is YNNKEL (reference sequence). CDR3 coding DNA: TGTGCCAGCAGCCAAGTAGCTAGCGGGGATAGGTACTTC. Its protein product is CASSQVASGDRYF.

This chain connects TRBV2 to TRBJ1-5; TRBD1 matches 9 bases. The CDR3 has 14 amino acids. Germline V CDR1 and CDR2: SNHLY, FYNNEI. V trimming: 7 bases; J trimming: 6 bases; junction bases outside the gene matches: 7. The DNA for the CDR3 is TGTGCCAGCAATCCCACAGGGGGCGGTCAGCCCCAGCATTTT. This codes for CASNPTGGGQPQHF.

The J gene is TRBJ2-3, the V gene TRBV4-1, with D possibly being TRBD2 (6 bases). There are 18 residues in the CDR3. CDR1 and CDR2 from the germline V gene are MGHRA and YSYEKL. V was pared by 4 bases and J by 2 bases, with 22 bases between. The chain's CDR3 is CASSPFSPGLPSTDTQYF. The CDR3 region has the DNA TGCGCCAGCAGCCCCTTTAGTCCGGGACTCCCATCCACAGATACGCAGTATTTT.

This rearrangement joins TRBV2 to TRBJ1-4; 7 bases match TRBD1. The CDR3 runs to 17 residues. V lost 6 bases and J lost 4; bases outside the gene matches: 14. Germline V gene lookup returns CDR1 SNHLY and CDR2 FYNNEI. Here the CDR3 reads CASREDRLSSFNEKLFF. The CDR3 coding sequence is TGTGCCAGCAGAGAGGACAGGTTGAGCTCGTTTAATGAAAAACTGTTTTTT.

There are a few counts of this clone. The chain uses TRBV3-1 (or the pseudogene TRBV3-2) and TRBJ1-5, with D hard to call. Trimming cost V 5 bases and J 4 bases, with 15 bases left between them. The CDR3 covers 15 residues. CDR1 is LGHDT and CDR2 is YNNKEL in the germline V gene (reference sequence). The CDR3 nucleotides read TGTGCCAGCAGCTACCCCGGCAGAGGGAATCAGCCCCAGCATTTT. This sequence encodes CASSYPGRGNQPQHF.

Here the CDR3 reads CATSDFLGTRGQYF. The CDR3 DNA reads TGTGCCACCAGTGACTTTTTGGGCACCCGGGGGCAGTACTTC. The chain uses TRBV24-1 and TRBJ2-7, with TRBD2 as a possible D gene (5 bases). V lost 4 bases to trimming and J lost 9 bases, with 18 bases between them. Germline values: CDR1 KGHDR, CDR2 SFDVKD. CDR3 size: 14 residues.

The rearrangement joins TRBV7-8 to TRBJ2-7, with unresolved D. Germline lookup yields CDR1 SGHVS and CDR2 FQNEAQ. With 0 bases removed from V and 3 bases from J, the gap between germline ends came to 9 bases. The CDR3 loop spans 14 amino acids. This chain's CDR3 is CASSLALEDYEQYF. CDR3 in DNA: TGTGCCAGCAGCTTAGCGCTTGAGGACTACGAGCAGTACTTC.

The chain joins TRBV11-3 to TRBJ2-1; 8 bases agree with TRBD1. From germline, CDR1 is SGHNT and CDR2 YENEEA. Trimming removed 5 bases from V and 5 bases from J; junction bases left unmatched: 14. There are 17 residues in the CDR3. CDR3 residues: CASSKGQEGLTNNEQFF. The CDR3 nucleotides read TGTGCCAGCAGCAAGGGACAGGAAGGGCTAACTAACAATGAGCAGTTCTTC.

The V and J genes are TRBV27 and TRBJ2-3, with TRBD1 matching over 8 bases. The junction had 5 bases not matched to a gene; V was cut back by 5 bases and J by 4 bases. CDR1 MNHEY and CDR2 SMNVEV come from the germline V gene (reference sequence). This CDR3 region has 14 residues. CDR3: CASSPQGAADTQYF. CDR3 coding DNA: TGTGCCAGCAGTCCCCAGGGGGCGGCAGATACGCAGTATTTT.

CDR3 nucleotide sequence: TGTGCCACCAGCAGGCGTATGGCTAGCGGGGGGAAAGATGAGCAGTTCTTC. Translation gives CATSRRMASGGKDEQFF. The chain is built from TRBV15 and TRBJ2-1; 11 bases fit TRBD2. In germline, CDR1 is LNHNV, CDR2 YYDKDF (reference sequence). Unmatched junction bases numbered 12, after V lost 3 bases and J lost 8 bases. This CDR3 has 17 amino acids.

This chain links TRBV9 with TRBJ1-2, with 11 bases lining up with TRBD1. Looked up from germline, CDR1 is SGDLS and CDR2 is YYNGEE. This CDR3 region has 15 residues. The V and J ends lost 3 bases and 5 bases, in that order; junction bases with no gene match: 6. CDR3 residues: CASSAGTGGYYGYTF. CDR3 DNA sequence: TGTGCCAGCAGCGCCGGGACAGGGGGTTATTATGGCTACACCTTC.

J is TRBJ2-3 and V is TRBV7-9; 13 bases are shared with TRBD2. Germline-derived CDR1 and CDR2 are SEHNR and FQNEAQ (reference sequence). The CDR3 sequence is 16 residues long. The ends lost 5 bases at V and 6 bases at J; junction bases unmatched: 8. The CDR3 sequence is CASSRRELAGGDTQYF. Here the CDR3 DNA reads TGTGCCAGCAGCCGCCGGGAACTAGCGGGGGGGGATACGCAGTATTTT.